This T cell receptor (beta chain) was obtained from a study of blood T cells in healthy people across ages. Broader study findings: As age increased, TCR beta diversity per million T cells fell in a roughly linear fashion.

Primed by a sample-barcoded 5' primer and a J-beta primer mix, a second PCR proceeded for 7 to 11 cycles. TCRdb independently ran MiXCR on the 5' RACE reads; one entry per CDR3 protein. The sample lists 750,000 to 950,000 distinct CDR3 sequences, 25% to 30% occurring once. This clonotype was observed a handful of times. What it recognizes is unknown. Germline V gene lookup returns CDR1 LGHNA and CDR2 YNFKEQ. The ends lost 4 bases at V and 2 bases at J; junction bases unmatched: 7. The CDR3 is made up of 15 amino acids. These records were also assigned to another study, of T cells of mothers and their children.

This TCR came from a woman aged 40 to 55 in good health. Sequenced: blood. V usage is TRBV4-2 and J usage is TRBJ2-7; 8 positions match TRBD1. The chain's CDR3 is CASSPQRTGTYEQYF. As DNA, the CDR3 is TGTGCCAGCAGCCCACAACGGACAGGGACCTACGAGCAGTACTTC.